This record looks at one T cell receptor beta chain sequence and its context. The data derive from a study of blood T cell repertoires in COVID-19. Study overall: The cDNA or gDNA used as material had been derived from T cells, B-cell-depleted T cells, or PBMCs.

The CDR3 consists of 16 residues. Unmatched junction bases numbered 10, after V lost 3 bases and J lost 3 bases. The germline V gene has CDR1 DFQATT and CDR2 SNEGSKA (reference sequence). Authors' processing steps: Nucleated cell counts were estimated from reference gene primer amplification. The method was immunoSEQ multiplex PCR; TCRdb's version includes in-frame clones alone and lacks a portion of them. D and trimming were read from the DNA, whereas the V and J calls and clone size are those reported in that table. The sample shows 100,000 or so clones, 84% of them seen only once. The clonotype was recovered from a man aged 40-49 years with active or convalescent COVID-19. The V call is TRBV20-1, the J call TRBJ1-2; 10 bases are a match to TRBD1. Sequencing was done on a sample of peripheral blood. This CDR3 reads CSASGQGGGLDYGYTF. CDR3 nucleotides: TGCAGTGCTAGTGGACAGGGGGGAGGATTAGACTATGGCTACACCTTC.